The entry that follows covers one T cell receptor (beta chain) sequence. The antigen this receptor binds is unknown. Base qualities were left out, and no much larger clone turns up one base away. The source of the sample is a study of blood T cell repertoires in COVID-19 (dated by TCRdb to 2020 to 2021). With respect to the entire study: Collaborator samples came from the United States, Italy and Spain and covered acute and convalescent phases of COVID-19. The material from the prospective study consisted of cDNA or gDNA derived from T cells, B-cell-depleted T cells, or PBMCs. Subjects who had been exposed to COVID-19, were actively infected with it, or had recovered from it provided the deeply sampled blood TCRbeta repertoires that made up the dataset. The repertoires were made available in a free public database intended to serve as a resource for research on the immune response to SARS-CoV-2. Samples were obtained from the ongoing ImmuneRACE study (first 160 participants) and from 950 to 1,500 subjects provided by 6 global collaborators. Nearly every sample came with metadata listing a de-identified subject ID, COVID-19 status, age in years and sex. Where HLA class I and class II types were available, the types were taken from metadata supplied by the sample provider, not from assay-based typing. Overall results and qualifications from the work: The amount of clinical and demographic metadata varied by source and participant and was provided uncurated.

TCRbeta CDR3 regions were amplified from genomic DNA using the immunoSEQ Assay, a bias-controlled multiplex PCR. As for how the authors treated the data: Nucleated cell counts per sample were estimated from amplification of reference gene primers within the assay. To quantify the absolute abundance of each unique TCRbeta CDR3 rearrangement, sequence reads were collapsed and filtered. For each sample, productive Simpson clonality was calculated as the square root of Simpson's diversity index over productive rearrangements. The clones in this table, taken by TCRdb from immuneACCESS, are in-frame only. Not every clone is retained; where verified, under half of the shortfall comes from an unresolved V gene, and the cause of the rest is unknown. That table furnishes V, J and clone size, whereas the DNA furnished D and trimming. This sample gives more than 350,000 clones in total; around 87% of them show up just once. Roughly a tenth of the sample rests with the top ten.

The CDR3 numbers 11 residues from cysteine through phenylalanine. Only the CDR3 portion is preserved as DNA: 33 bases, with reading frame beginning at the first base. Deletion took 10 bases off V and 4 bases off J, with a span of 11 bases between the germline ends. CDR1 ENHRY and CDR2 SYGVKD were looked up in the germline V gene. Participants in the prospective study were aged about 18 to 95 years, lived in more than 20 United States geographic areas, and enrolled through a virtual design. In the prospective study, cohorts were assigned on the basis of participant-reported clinical history obtained from a screening survey and a study questionnaire. Recovered participants in ImmuneRACE Cohort 3 were defined as having two consecutive negative NP/OP PCR tests, clearance from a healthcare professional, or resolution of symptoms. Each participant in the prospective study had whole blood, serum and a nasopharyngeal or oropharyngeal swab collected by mobile phlebotomists. Prospective study participants could optionally give additional blood draws and questionnaires over a roughly two-month period. Blood samples from the prospective study were shipped frozen or at room temperature prior to DNA extraction.

Sequencing was carried out using PBMCs or T cells enriched from blood (not recorded which). This clonotype was obtained from a woman aged 45-60 years who had recovered from COVID-19. The sequence joins TRBV10-3 to TRBJ2-7; confidence is insufficient to name the D gene. The CDR3 region: CATLETYEQYF. The DNA reads TGTGCCACGTTGGAGACGTACGAGCAGTACTTC.